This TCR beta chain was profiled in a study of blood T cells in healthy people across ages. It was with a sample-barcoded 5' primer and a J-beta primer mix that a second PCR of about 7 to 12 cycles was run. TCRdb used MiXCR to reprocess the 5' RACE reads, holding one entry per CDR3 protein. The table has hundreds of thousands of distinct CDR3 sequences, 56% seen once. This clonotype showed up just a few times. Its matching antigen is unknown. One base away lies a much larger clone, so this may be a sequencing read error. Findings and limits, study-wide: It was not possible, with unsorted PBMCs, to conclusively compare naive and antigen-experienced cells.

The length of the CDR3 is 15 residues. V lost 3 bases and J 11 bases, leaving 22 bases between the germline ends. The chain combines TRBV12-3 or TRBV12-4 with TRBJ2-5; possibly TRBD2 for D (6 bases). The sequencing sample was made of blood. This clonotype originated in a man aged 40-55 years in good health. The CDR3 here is CASSFDRTFGGEQYF. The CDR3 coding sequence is TGTGCCAGCAGTTTCGACCGTACTTTCGGGGGTGAGCAGTACTTC.